This T cell receptor (beta chain) came from a study of blood T cell repertoires in COVID-19. Study-level information: Sources were T cells, B-cell-depleted T cells, or PBMCs; the material itself was cDNA or gDNA.

CDR1 is SGHAT, CDR2 FQNNGV, per germline. The CDR3 runs 13 residues. Deletions cut 1 base from V and 4 bases from J, with 7 bases between. Method: immunoSEQ multiplex PCR; TCRdb's copy keeps in-frame clones and lacks some. This table holds roughly 180,000 clones, 70% to 90% found once. This rearrangement joins TRBV11-2 to TRBJ1-1; D remains unclear. Sequenced: peripheral blood. This clonotype was obtained from a woman in her forties or fifties with COVID-19, enrolled during active disease. CDR3 in DNA: TGTGCCAGCAGCTTAGGTCGGGGCACTGAAGCTTTCTTT. Its protein is CASSLGRGTEAFF.